The 8 T cell receptor beta chains in this list originate from one sample, sequenced in a study of blood T cells in healthy people across ages. Combining a sample-barcoded 5' primer with a J-beta primer mix, a second PCR ran for 7 to 11 cycles. Using its own MiXCR run on the 5' RACE reads, TCRdb lists one record per CDR3 protein. The sample lists 380,000 or so distinct CDR3 sequences, approximately 51% occurring once. The sequenced sample consisted of blood. Receptors were obtained from a man aged 55-75 years in good health.

The J gene is TRBJ1-2, the V gene TRBV3-1, with TRBD1 matching over 8 bases. Per the germline V gene, CDR1 is LGHDT and CDR2 is YNNKEL (reference sequence). Trimming removed 1 base from V and 3 bases from J; junction bases left unmatched: 4. The CDR3 totals 15 residues. CDR3 in amino acids: CASSQGQGRDYGYTF. The CDR3 DNA follows: TGTGCCAGCAGCCAAGGACAGGGGAGAGACTATGGCTACACCTTC.

This chain uses TRBV6-6 with TRBJ2-2; TRBD2 is a possible D gene (6 bases). The germline gives CDR1 MNHNY, CDR2 SVGAGI (reference sequence). The CDR3 totals 16 residues. With 0 bases removed from V and 2 bases from J, the gap between germline ends came to 10 bases. CDR3 in amino acids: CASSYSGAGNTGELFF. The CDR3 region has the DNA TGTGCCAGCAGTTACTCAGGGGCGGGAAACACCGGGGAGCTGTTTTTT.

This chain joins TRBV27 and TRBJ2-7; D is ambiguous. This CDR3 has 13 amino acids. V shed 6 bases and J shed 1 base, with 10 bases lying between them. Germline V gene lookup returns CDR1 MNHEY and CDR2 SMNVEV (reference sequence). CDR3 bases: TGTGCCAGCAGGGCCAGGATATCCTACGAGCAGTACTTC. As protein: CASRARISYEQYF.

The chain links TRBV6-2 or TRBV6-3 to TRBJ1-2; TRBD1 matches 8 bases. V lost 5 bases to trimming and J lost 4 bases; unmatched junction nucleotides: 6. This CDR3 contains 14 residues. Germline V gene lookup returns CDR1 MNHEY and CDR2 SVGEGT. The CDR3 protein is CASSLQGGGYGYTF. DNA of the CDR3: TGTGCCAGCAGTCTACAGGGGGGAGGCTATGGCTACACCTTC.

The genes are TRBV29-1 and TRBJ2-5; maybe TRBD1 (5 bases). V was pared by 6 bases and J by 11 bases, with 22 bases between. Germline-derived CDR1 and CDR2 are SQVTM and ANQGSEA. CDR3 size: 13 residues. In DNA, the CDR3 is TGCAGCGTCGTGGCAGGGATCTCCTACAAGCAGTACTTC. It yields the protein CSVVAGISYKQYF.

The rearrangement joins TRBV12-3 or TRBV12-4 to TRBJ1-2; tentative D call: TRBD1 (5 bases). The V end was cut by 7 bases, the J end by 4 bases, with 13 bases between. The CDR3 totals 13 residues. The CDR3 is CASTTDSLYGYTF. The CDR3 DNA reads as TGTGCCAGCACCACTGACAGCCTCTATGGCTACACCTTC.

This clonotype occurred a few times. The J gene is TRBJ2-3, the V gene TRBV4-2, with D possibly being TRBD1 or TRBD2 (5 bases each). Germline values: CDR1 LGHNA, CDR2 YNFKEQ. This CDR3 is built from 15 residues. Trimming left V 6 bases short and J 2 bases short, with 15 bases between. The CDR3 is CASREGPQPTDTQYF. The CDR3 coding sequence is TGTGCCAGCAGAGAGGGACCTCAACCCACAGATACGCAGTATTTT.

Many counts were recorded for this clonotype. The chain is built from TRBV29-1 and TRBJ2-6; D possibly corresponds to TRBD1 (7 bases). Germline-derived CDR1 and CDR2 are SQVTM and ANQGSEA. The V gene lost 7 bases and the J gene lost 0 bases, with 19 bases spanning the gap. The CDR3 is made up of 17 amino acids. The CDR3 protein is CSATPAGQSSGANVLTF. The CDR3 nucleotides read TGCAGCGCTACGCCCGCGGGACAGAGCTCTGGGGCCAACGTCCTGACTTTC.